What follows are 6 T cell receptor beta chains derived from one specimen sequenced in a study of T-cell memory formation after mild COVID-19. MiXCR was run by TCRdb on the 5' RACE reads, yielding one entry per CDR3 protein. The sample comprises about 290,000 distinct CDR3 sequences, around a sixth of which are singletons, and 22% rests with the top ten. Sequenced: PBMCs or a T cell subset sorted from them (not recorded which). The origin of the receptors is a man between 18 and 35 years old who had mild COVID-19 (a few samples of this study predate the infection). Cell type and time point are not known.

The chain joins TRBV5-5 to TRBJ2-2; no definite D call. Trimming removed 4 bases from V and 0 bases from J, with 13 bases in between. CDR3 length: 16 amino acids. Looked up from germline, CDR1 is SGHKS and CDR2 is YYEKEE (reference sequence). CDR3 protein: CASSPRTRTNTGELFF. CDR3 DNA sequence: TGTGCCAGCAGCCCGCGGACGCGAACGAACACCGGGGAGCTGTTTTTT.

This clonotype came up a few times. This chain uses TRBV20-1 with TRBJ2-5; 8 nucleotides align to TRBD2. J was trimmed by 5 bases and V by 3 bases; bases with no gene match: 11. Germline V gene lookup returns CDR1 DFQATT and CDR2 SNEGSKA (reference sequence). The CDR3 extends over 15 amino acids. DNA of the CDR3: TGCAGTGCTAGGGTCGTCGGGGGGGCTTTGGAGACCCAGTACTTC. Protein sequence: CSARVVGGALETQYF.

This clonotype was counted only a few times. Written as DNA, the CDR3 is TGTGCCAGCAGCCTTAGTACCGCACAGGGGGCCAGAGGCTACACCTTC. The encoded protein is CASSLSTAQGARGYTF. The rearrangement links TRBV3-1 to TRBJ1-2; 9 bases fit TRBD1. V lost 4 bases, J lost 8 bases, and 14 bases stayed unmatched. The CDR3 has 16 residues. Per germline, CDR1 LGHDT and CDR2 YNNKEL (reference sequence).

A few counts support this clonotype. V gene TRBV6-5 combines with J gene TRBJ2-7, with TRBD1 matching 8 bases. Germline trimming cut 6 bases from V and 0 bases from J; bases unmatched to any gene: 7. CDR3 length: 15 amino acids. Germline V gives CDR1 MNHEY, CDR2 SVGAGI. The CDR3 coding sequence is TGTGCCAGCAGCCGCGGACAGGGCATCTCCTACGAGCAGTACGTC. Translation: CASSRGQGISYEQYV.

This clonotype was observed a handful of times. The CDR3 spells CASSVTSGSHYEQYF. The CDR3 DNA is TGTGCCAGCAGCGTGACTAGCGGGTCTCACTACGAGCAGTACTTC. The V and J genes are TRBV9 and TRBJ2-7, with 10 nucleotides matching TRBD2. V dropped 2 bases and J dropped 3; count of bases not matched to a gene: 5. The CDR3 has 15 residues. Looked up from germline, CDR1 is SGDLS and CDR2 is YYNGEE.

This clonotype was seen a handful of times. The V gene is TRBV3-1, the J gene TRBJ2-7; D possibly corresponds to TRBD2 (5 bases). This CDR3 comprises 15 residues. Germline CDR1 LGHDT, CDR2 YNNKEL (reference sequence). V lost 6 bases to trimming and J lost 0 bases, with 15 bases between them. Written as DNA, the CDR3 is TGTGCCAGCAGTCCCCGGAGTGGAGGCTCCTACGAGCAGTACTTC. It is translated as CASSPRSGGSYEQYF.